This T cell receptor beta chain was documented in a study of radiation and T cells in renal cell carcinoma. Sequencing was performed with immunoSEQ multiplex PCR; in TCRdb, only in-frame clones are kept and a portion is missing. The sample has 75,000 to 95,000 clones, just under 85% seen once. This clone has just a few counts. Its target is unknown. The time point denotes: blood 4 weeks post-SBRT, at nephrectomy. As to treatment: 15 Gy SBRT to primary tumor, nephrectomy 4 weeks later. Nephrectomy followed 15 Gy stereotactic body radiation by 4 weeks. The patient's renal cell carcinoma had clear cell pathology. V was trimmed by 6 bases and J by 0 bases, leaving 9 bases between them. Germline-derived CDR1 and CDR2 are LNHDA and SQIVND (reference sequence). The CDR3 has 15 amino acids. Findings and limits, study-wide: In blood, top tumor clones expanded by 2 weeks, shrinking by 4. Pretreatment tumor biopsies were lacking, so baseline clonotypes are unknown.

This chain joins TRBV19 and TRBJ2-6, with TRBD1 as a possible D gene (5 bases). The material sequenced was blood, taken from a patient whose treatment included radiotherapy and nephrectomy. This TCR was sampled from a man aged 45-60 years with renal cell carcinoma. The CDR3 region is CASRTTGSGANVLTF. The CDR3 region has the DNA TGTGCCAGTAGAACCACAGGCTCTGGGGCCAACGTCCTGACTTTC.